This record concerns one TCR beta chain sequence. No antigen is known for it. The same CDR3 is also encoded by other DNA sequences in this sample. Sorted-subset replicate PCR reactions contained roughly 200 ng DNA, corresponding to about 30,000 T cell genomes. In the authors' workflow: Filtering differed for immunoSEQ, which gave only junction sequences without quality scores. Clones were sequenced by immunoSEQ multiplex PCR, and TCRdb holds only the in-frame ones, with some missing. From that table come the V and J calls and clone size; the DNA was used to work out D and trimming. The table lists hundreds of thousands of clones, 80% to 95% of them singletons. Naive CD8 cells, CD45RO-negative and positively selected for CCR7, excluded terminally differentiated effector memory CD45RA+ cells. The sample is drawn from a study of shared clonotypes between healthy human individuals. The study's findings and limits: Naive CD4 clonotype sharing across a handful of donors was around 5%. Naive subsets tended to show greater estimated richness than memory subsets.

CDR3 length: 14 amino acids. Germline loops: CDR1 LNHDA, CDR2 SQIVND (reference sequence). V lost 2 bases to trimming and J lost 1 base, with 8 bases between them. Specimen: naive CD8+ T cells sorted from blood. The chain joins TRBV19 to TRBJ1-1, with D perhaps matching TRBD1 (5 bases). The origin of this receptor is a young man in good health. The CDR3 is CASSISGGNTEAFF. In nucleotides, the CDR3 is TGTGCCAGTAGTATATCCGGGGGGAACACTGAAGCTTTCTTT.